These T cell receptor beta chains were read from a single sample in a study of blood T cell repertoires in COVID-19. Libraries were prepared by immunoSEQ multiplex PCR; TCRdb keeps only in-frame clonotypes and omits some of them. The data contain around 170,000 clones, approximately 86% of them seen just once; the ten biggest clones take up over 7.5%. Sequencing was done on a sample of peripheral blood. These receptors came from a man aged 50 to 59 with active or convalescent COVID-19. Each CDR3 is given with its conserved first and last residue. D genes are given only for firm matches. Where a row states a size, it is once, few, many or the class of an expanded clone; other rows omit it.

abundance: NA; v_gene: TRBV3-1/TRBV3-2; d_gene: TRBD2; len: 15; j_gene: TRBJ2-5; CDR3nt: TGTGCCAGCAGCCGTATAGCGGGAGGGCCAGAGACCCAGTACTTC; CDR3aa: CASSRIAGGPETQYF
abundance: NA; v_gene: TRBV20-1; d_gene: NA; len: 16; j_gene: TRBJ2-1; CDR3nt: TGCAGTGCTAGTCCCGAGGTAGCGGACTCCTACAATGAGCAGTTCTTC; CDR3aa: CSASPEVADSYNEQFF
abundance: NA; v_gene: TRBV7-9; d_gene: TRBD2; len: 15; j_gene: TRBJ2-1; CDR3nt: TGTGCCAGCAGCTTAGCGGCTAGCGGTCGTGGTGAGCAGTTCTTC; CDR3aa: CASSLAASGRGEQFF
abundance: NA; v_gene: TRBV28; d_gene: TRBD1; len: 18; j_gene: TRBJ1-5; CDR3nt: TGTGCCAGCACCACCCCCCGGCAGGGGGTGAGTGGCAATCAGCCCCAGCATTTT; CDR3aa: CASTTPRQGVSGNQPQHF
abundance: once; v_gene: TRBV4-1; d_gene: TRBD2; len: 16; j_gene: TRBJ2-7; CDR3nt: TGCGCCAGCAGCCAAGACCCTAGCGGGAGCGGCCACGAGCAGTACTTC; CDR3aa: CASSQDPSGSGHEQYF
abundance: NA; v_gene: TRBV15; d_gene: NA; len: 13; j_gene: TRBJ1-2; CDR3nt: TGTGCCACCAGCAGAGGGGGGGGCTATGGCTACACCTTC; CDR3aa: CATSRGGGYGYTF
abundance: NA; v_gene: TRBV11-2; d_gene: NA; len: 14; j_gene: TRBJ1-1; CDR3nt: TGTGCCAGCAGCAGGACAAGGGGGAACGCTGAAGCTTTCTTT; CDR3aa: CASSRTRGNAEAFF
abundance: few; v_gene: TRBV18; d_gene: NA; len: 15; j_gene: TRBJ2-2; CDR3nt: TGTGCCAGCTCACGGAACCCAGGGGTCGCCGGGGAGCTGTTTTTT; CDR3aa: CASSRNPGVAGELFF
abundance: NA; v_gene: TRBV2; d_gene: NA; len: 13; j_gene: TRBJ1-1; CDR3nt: TGTGCCAGCAGTAAACAGAAGAACACTGAAGCTTTCTTT; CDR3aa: CASSKQKNTEAFF
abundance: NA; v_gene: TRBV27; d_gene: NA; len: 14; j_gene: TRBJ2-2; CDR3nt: TGTGCCAGCAGTTTATCCGGGAACACCGGGGAGCTGTTTTTT; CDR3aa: CASSLSGNTGELFF
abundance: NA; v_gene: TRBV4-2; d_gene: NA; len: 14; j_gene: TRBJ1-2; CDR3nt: TGTGCCAGCAGCCAACCGGTACCTAACTATGGCTACACCTTC; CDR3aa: CASSQPVPNYGYTF
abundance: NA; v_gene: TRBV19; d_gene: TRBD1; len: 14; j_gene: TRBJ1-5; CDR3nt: TGTGCCAGTACCCGGGACAGGGGGCTAGGTCCCCAGCATTTT; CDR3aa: CASTRDRGLGPQHF
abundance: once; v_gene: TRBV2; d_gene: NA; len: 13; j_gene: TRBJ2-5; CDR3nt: TGTGCCAGCAAAAAGGAGCGTGAAGAGACCCAGTACTTC; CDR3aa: CASKKEREETQYF
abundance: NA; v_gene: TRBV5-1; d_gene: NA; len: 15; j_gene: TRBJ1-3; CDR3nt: TGCGCCAGCAGCTTGACGGTTTCCTCTGGAAACACCATATATTTT; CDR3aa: CASSLTVSSGNTIYF
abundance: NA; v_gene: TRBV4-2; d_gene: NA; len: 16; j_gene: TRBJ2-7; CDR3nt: TGTGCCAGCAGCCAACGTCCAGGTCGTAGCTCCTACGAGCAGTACTTC; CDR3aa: CASSQRPGRSSYEQYF
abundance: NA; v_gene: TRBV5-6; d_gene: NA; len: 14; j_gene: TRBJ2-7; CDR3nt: TGTGCCAGCAGCTACCTGGACATTACCTACGAGCAGTACTTC; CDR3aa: CASSYLDITYEQYF
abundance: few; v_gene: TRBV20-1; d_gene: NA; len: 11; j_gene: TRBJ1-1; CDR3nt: TGCAGTGCTAGTGGCGGGGTGGAAGCTTTCTTT; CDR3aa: CSASGGVEAFF
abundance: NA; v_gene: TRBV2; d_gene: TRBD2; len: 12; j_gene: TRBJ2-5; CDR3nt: TGTGCCAGCAAGCGGGGACAAGAGACCCAGTACTTC; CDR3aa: CASKRGQETQYF
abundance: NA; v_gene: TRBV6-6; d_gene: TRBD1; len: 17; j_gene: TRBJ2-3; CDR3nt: TGTGCCAGCAGTCGGACAGGGGGCGCCTTTAGCACAGATACGCAGTATTTT; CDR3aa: CASSRTGGAFSTDTQYF
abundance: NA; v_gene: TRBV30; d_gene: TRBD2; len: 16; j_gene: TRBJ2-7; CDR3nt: TGTGCCTGGAGACGTTCGACCCTGACTAGCGGGGGCGAGCAGTACTTC; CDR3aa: CAWRRSTLTSGGEQYF
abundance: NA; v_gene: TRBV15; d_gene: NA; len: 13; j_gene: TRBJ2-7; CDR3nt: TGTGCCACCAGCTACCTACTCTCCTACGAGCAGTACTTC; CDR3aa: CATSYLLSYEQYF
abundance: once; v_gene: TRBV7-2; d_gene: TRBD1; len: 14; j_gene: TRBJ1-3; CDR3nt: TGTGCCAGCCGCCGGGACAGCGCAGGAAACACCATATATTTT; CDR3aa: CASRRDSAGNTIYF
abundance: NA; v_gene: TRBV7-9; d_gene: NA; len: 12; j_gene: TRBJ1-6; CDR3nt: TGTGCCAGCAGCCCCCCGGATTCACCCCTCCACTTT; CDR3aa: CASSPPDSPLHF
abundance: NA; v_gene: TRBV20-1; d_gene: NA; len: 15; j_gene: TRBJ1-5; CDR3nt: TGCAGTGCTAGTCGCCAGGGGTACGGCAATCAGCCCCAGCATTTT; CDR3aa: CSASRQGYGNQPQHF
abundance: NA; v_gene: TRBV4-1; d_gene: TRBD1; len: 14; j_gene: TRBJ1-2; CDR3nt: TGCGCCAGCAGCCAAGATAGAGGGACAGGAGGCTACACCTTC; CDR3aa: CASSQDRGTGGYTF
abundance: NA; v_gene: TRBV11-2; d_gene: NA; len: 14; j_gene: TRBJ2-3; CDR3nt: TGTGCCAGCAGCTCCAGCGGACTCACAGATACGCAGTATTTT; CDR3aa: CASSSSGLTDTQYF
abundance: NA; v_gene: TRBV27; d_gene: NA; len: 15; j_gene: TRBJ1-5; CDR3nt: TGTGCCAGCAGTTTCCTTAGGGGTAGGAATCAGCCCCAGCATTTT; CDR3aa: CASSFLRGRNQPQHF
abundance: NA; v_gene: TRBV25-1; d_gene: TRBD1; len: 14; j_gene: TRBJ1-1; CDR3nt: TGTGCCAGCAGTGACGATGCAGGGGGCGGGAAAGCTTTCTTT; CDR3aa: CASSDDAGGGKAFF
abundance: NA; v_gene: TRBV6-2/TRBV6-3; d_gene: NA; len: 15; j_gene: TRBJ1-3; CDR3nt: TGTGCCAGCAGTTACCTGGACAACTCTGGAAACACCATATATTTT; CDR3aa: CASSYLDNSGNTIYF
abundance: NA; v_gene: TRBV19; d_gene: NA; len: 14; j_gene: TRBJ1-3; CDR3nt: TGTGCCAGCACGTCGGGGGGGGTTGGAAACACCATATATTTT; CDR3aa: CASTSGGVGNTIYF
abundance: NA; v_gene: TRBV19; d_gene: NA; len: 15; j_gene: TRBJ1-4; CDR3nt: TGTGCCAGTAGTATCTCGGTCCAGGGAGGTGAAAAACTGTTTTTT; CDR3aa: CASSISVQGGEKLFF
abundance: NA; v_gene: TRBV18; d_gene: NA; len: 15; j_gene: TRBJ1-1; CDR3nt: TGTGCCAGCTCACCAGGCGAGACAATGAACACTGAAGCTTTCTTT; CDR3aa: CASSPGETMNTEAFF
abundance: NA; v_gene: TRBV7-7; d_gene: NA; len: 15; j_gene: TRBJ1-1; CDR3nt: TGTGCCAGCAGCTTACGAGCCGAATCGTACACTGAAGCTTTCTTT; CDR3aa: CASSLRAESYTEAFF
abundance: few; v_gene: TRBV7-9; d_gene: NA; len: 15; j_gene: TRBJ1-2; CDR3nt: TGTGCCAGCAGCTTCCCCGGAGCAGGGGACTATGGCTACACCTTC; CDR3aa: CASSFPGAGDYGYTF
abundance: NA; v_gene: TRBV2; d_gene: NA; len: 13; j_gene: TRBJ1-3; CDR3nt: TGTGCCAGCAGACAGGGTATGGGAAACACCATATATTTT; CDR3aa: CASRQGMGNTIYF
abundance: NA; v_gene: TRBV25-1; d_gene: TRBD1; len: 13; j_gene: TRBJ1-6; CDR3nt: TGTGCCAGCAGTGAGCAGGGGGGTTCACCCCTCCACTTT; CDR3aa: CASSEQGGSPLHF
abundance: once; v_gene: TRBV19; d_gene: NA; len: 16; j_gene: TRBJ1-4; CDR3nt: TGTGCCAGTAGGGTCGGAAGGGGGAGAACTAATGAAAAACTGTTTTTT; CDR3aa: CASRVGRGRTNEKLFF